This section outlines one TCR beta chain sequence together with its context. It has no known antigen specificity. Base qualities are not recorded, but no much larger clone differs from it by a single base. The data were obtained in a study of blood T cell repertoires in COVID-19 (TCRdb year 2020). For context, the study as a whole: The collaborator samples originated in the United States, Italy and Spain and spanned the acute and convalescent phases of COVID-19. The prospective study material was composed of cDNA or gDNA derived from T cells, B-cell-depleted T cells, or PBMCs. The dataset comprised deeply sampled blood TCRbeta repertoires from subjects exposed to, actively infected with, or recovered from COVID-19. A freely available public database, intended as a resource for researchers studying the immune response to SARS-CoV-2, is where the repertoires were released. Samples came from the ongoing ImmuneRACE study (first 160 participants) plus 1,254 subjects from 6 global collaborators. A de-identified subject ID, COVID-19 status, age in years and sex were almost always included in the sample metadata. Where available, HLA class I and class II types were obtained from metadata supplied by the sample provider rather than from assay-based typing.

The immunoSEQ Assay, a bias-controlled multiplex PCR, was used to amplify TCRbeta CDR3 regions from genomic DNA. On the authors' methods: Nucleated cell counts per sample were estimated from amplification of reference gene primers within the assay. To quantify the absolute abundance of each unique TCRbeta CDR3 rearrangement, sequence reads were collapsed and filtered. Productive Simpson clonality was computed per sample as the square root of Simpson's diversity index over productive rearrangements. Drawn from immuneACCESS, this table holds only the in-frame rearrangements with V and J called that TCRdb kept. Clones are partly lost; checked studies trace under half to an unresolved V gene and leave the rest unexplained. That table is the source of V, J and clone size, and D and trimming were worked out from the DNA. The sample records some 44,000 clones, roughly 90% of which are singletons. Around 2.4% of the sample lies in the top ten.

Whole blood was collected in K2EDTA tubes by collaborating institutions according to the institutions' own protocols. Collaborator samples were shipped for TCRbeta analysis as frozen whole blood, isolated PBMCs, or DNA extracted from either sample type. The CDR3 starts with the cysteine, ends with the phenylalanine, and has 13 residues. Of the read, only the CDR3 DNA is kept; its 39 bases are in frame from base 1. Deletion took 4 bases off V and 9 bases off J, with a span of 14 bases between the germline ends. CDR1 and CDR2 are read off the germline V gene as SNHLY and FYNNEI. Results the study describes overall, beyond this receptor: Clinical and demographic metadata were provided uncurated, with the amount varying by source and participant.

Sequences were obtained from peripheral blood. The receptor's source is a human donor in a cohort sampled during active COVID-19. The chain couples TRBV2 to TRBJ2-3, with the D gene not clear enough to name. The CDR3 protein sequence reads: CASSVTRTETQYF. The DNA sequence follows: TGTGCCAGCAGTGTGACCCGAACGGAGACGCAGTATTTT.